This T cell receptor beta chain is from a study of ipilimumab plus nivolumab after autologous stem cell transplantation. Looking at the study overall: The myeloma group: high-risk transplant-naive, or relapse within 3 years after first autologous transplant.

Some clones are missing from TCRdb's copy, which holds only in-frame ones; the method was immunoSEQ multiplex PCR. Of approximately 5,000 clones in the sample, about 80% were seen once. Germline V gene data show CDR1 as SNHLY and CDR2 as FYNNEI. V gave up 8 bases and J gave up 1 base, with 11 bases separating them. The CDR3 runs to 14 residues. The material was PBMCs, obtained in a trial of ipilimumab plus nivolumab as post-transplant consolidation. The TCR was taken from a male donor with multiple myeloma. The gene calls are TRBV2 and TRBJ2-2; maybe TRBD2 (5 bases). The CDR3 DNA is TGTGCCAGCCTTGAGGGTGAGAACACCGGGGAGCTGTTTTTT. It yields the protein CASLEGENTGELFF.